Included here is one T cell receptor beta chain sequence, with context. Germline values: CDR1 MGHRA, CDR2 YSYEKL. This CDR3 contains 11 residues. V dropped 7 bases and J dropped 6 bases, with 8 bases sitting between them. The source of the sample is a study of CD8 T cells in Susac syndrome. Random hexamers were used to reverse transcribe the RNA input (roughly 0.5 to 1 ug). One entry per CDR3 protein, called by TCRdb with MiXCR from the immunoSEQ multiplex PCR reads. The sample shows about 300,000 distinct CDR3 sequences, around nine tenths of them seen only once. This receptor was taken from a human donor with multiple sclerosis. The specimen sequenced was CD8+ T cells from PBMCs. This chain links TRBV4-1 with TRBJ2-3; D gene ambiguous. CDR3 sequence (DNA): TGCGCCAGCAAGGCGGCGGATACGCAGTATTTT. Translating it yields CASKAADTQYF.